This entry concerns a single T cell receptor beta chain. This sample is drawn from a study of PD-L1 blockade in urothelial cancer. Study-level information: About 85% of the 29 patients were males with bladder-origin urothelial cancer. A median roughly 150,000 T cells were found in blood samples.

The table came from immunoSEQ multiplex PCR; TCRdb's copy has only in-frame clones and leaves some out. The data hold 35,000 to 40,000 clones, with roughly 90% observed a single time. The time point is: peripheral blood 6 weeks after treatment start. Germline V gives CDR1 SNHLY, CDR2 FYNNEI. V lost 5 bases, J lost 1 base, and 11 bases lay in between. The CDR3 spans 15 residues. This clonotype originated in a man aged 55 to 70 with urothelial cancer. The V gene is TRBV2, the J gene TRBJ2-2; D gene unclear. Specimen: PBMCs, collected around atezolizumab (anti-PD-L1) treatment. The CDR3 is CASSSHDKNTGELFF. For the CDR3, the DNA is TGTGCCAGCAGTTCCCACGACAAGAACACCGGGGAGCTGTTTTTT.